Listed below are T cell receptor beta chains from one sample, sequenced in a study of cytomegalovirus exposure and HLA in healthy donors. The repertoire was sequenced with immunoSEQ multiplex PCR; TCRdb's copy has only in-frame clones and lacks some. Here the sample spans 110,000 to 150,000 clones, approximately 81% being singletons. Material for sequencing was PBMCs. The origin of the receptors is a boy between 2 and 15 years old in good health and CMV-seronegative. CDR3s include the opening cysteine and the closing phenylalanine or tryptophan. D genes are given only for firm matches. Rows may omit the clone size; those that give it use once, few, many or a size class.

TRBD1	TRBJ2-7	.	TRBV5-1	TGCGCCAGCAGCTTGGGACAGGGGGCCTACGAGCAGTACTTC	CASSLGQGAYEQYF
TRBD1	TRBJ1-2	few	TRBV5-8	TGTGCCCGCTTCACCCCCGGGACAGGGTACGGCTACACCTTC	CARFTPGTGYGYTF
.	TRBJ2-1	.	TRBV5-6	TGTGCCAGCAGCTTTACTCCTTACAATGAGCAGTTCTTC	CASSFTPYNEQFF
.	TRBJ2-4	.	TRBV7-2	TGTGCCACCAGGGGGGCAGCCAAAAACATTCAGTACTTC	CATRGAAKNIQYF
.	TRBJ1-1	.	TRBV5-1	TGCGCCAGCAGCTTGGGTTCAGATTTCAACACTGAAGCTTTCTTT	CASSLGSDFNTEAFF
TRBD1	TRBJ1-2	.	TRBV5-4	TGTGCCAGCAGCTTGGTGGGTTGGGTGGACAGGGGGCTAGGGAACTATGGCTACACCTTC	CASSLVGWVDRGLGNYGYTF
.	TRBJ1-5	.	TRBV11-3	TGTGCCAGCAGCGCCGGTGGGACACCTAATCAGCCCCAGCATTTT	CASSAGGTPNQPQHF
TRBD1	TRBJ1-5	.	TRBV6-4	TGTGCCAGCATCCCAGGGGACAGGGGGCCGTTGGCCCAGCATTTT	CASIPGDRGPLAQHF
.	TRBJ2-7	.	TRBV7-2	TGTGCCAGCAGCTTAGTTCAGACGAGTGGGGCCGTGGAGCAGTACTTC	CASSLVQTSGAVEQYF
TRBD1	TRBJ1-1	.	TRBV5-8	TGTGCCAGCAGCTTCCGGGACAGAGCTTTCTTT	CASSFRDRAFF
.	TRBJ2-1	once	TRBV9	TGTGCCAGCACCCAGGGCGGGGCGAGCTCCTACAATGAGCAGTTCTTC	CASTQGGASSYNEQFF
.	TRBJ1-1	.	TRBV14	TGTGCCAGCAGCCCAAACGGGGGGAACACTGAAGCTTTCTTT	CASSPNGGNTEAFF
TRBD1	TRBJ2-7	.	TRBV29-1	TGCAGCGCTAGGACAGGGGTGGGCGAGCAGTACTTC	CSARTGVGEQYF
TRBD1	TRBJ1-5	few	TRBV5-1	TGCGCCAGCAGATTAGGGACAGACAATCAGCCCCAGCATTTT	CASRLGTDNQPQHF
TRBD2	TRBJ2-2	.	TRBV9	TGTGCCAGCAGCTCCCGACTAGCGGGGGACGCCGGGGAGCTGTTTTTT	CASSSRLAGDAGELFF
.	TRBJ1-2	.	TRBV29-1	TGCAGCGTTGAATTCAGGCAGTCCTATGGCTACACCTTC	CSVEFRQSYGYTF